A single sample is the source of the 12 T cell receptor beta chains below, sequenced in a study of siplizumab effects on memory and regulatory T cells. The repertoire was sequenced with immunoSEQ multiplex PCR; TCRdb's copy has only in-frame clones and lacks some. The data hold approximately 100,000 clones, with 94% observed a single time. Material: Tregs sorted from blood. The receptors here all came from a human donor in good health.

The chain joins TRBV19 to TRBJ1-1; TRBD1 matches 10 bases. Trimming took 8 bases from V and 4 from J; bases not matched to a gene: 4. This CDR3 is built from 13 residues. In germline, CDR1 is LNHDA, CDR2 SQIVND (reference sequence). DNA for the CDR3: TGTGCCAGTGACAGGGGGCAGGGCACTGAAGCTTTCTTT. Protein product: CASDRGQGTEAFF.

The chain combines TRBV18 with TRBJ2-1; a possible D gene is TRBD2 (5 bases). The CDR3 is 12 amino acids. The V gene's germline CDR1 is KGHSH and CDR2 LQKENI. Trimming stripped 3 bases from V and 15 bases from J, with 15 bases between. CDR3 sequence: CASSPRGEGWFF. CDR3 nucleotide sequence: TGTGCCAGCTCACCTCGGGGAGAGGGTTGGTTCTTC.

The genes are TRBV9 and TRBJ2-1; 8 bases match TRBD2. CDR3 length: 15 amino acids. CDR1 is SGDLS and CDR2 is YYNGEE in the germline V gene. V lost 0 bases and J lost 10; bases outside the gene matches: 9. CDR3 amino acids: CASSVVSGLGVEQFF. The CDR3 bases are TGTGCCAGCAGCGTAGTATCGGGACTAGGGGTCGAGCAGTTCTTC.

The chain has TRBV19 and TRBJ2-1; 11 bases agree with TRBD2. The CDR3 loop spans 17 amino acids. Germline CDR1 reads LNHDA; CDR2 reads SQIVND (reference sequence). After removal of 7 bases from V and 7 bases from J, the junction contained 15 bases not matched to a gene. CDR3 coding DNA: TGTGCCAGTACCGCCGCCTACCTAGCGGGAGGAGGTAATGAGCAGTTCTTC. Protein sequence: CASTAAYLAGGGNEQFF.

V usage is TRBV4-1 and J usage is TRBJ1-5, with D unclear. CDR1 is MGHRA and CDR2 is YSYEKL in the germline V gene. With 0 bases removed from V and 6 bases from J, the gap between germline ends came to 12 bases. The CDR3 has 15 amino acids. The CDR3 sequence is CASSQETPGSQPQHF. The CDR3 bases are TGCGCCAGCAGCCAAGAGACCCCAGGAAGTCAGCCCCAGCATTTT.

The chain's CDR3 is CASIRRLAGGPGVDEQFF. The CDR3 DNA is TGCGCCAGCATCCGGCGACTAGCGGGAGGGCCAGGGGTAGATGAGCAGTTCTTC. The genes are TRBV23-1 and TRBJ2-1; 14 bases align to TRBD2. TRBV23-1 is reported as an ORF; its role is uncertain. The V segment lost 7 bases and the J segment 8 bases; nucleotides outside the gene matches: 16. This CDR3 has 18 amino acids.

V and J are TRBV28 and TRBJ2-7; TRBD2 matches 8 bases. This CDR3 is built from 14 residues. Germline CDR1 reads MDHEN; CDR2 reads SYDVKM. V shed 2 bases, J shed 6 bases, and the junction held 6 bases outside the gene matches. The chain's CDR3 is CASSLVGLESEQYF. The CDR3 DNA reads TGTGCCAGCAGTTTAGTGGGACTAGAATCCGAGCAGTACTTC.

The rearrangement links TRBV5-1 to TRBJ1-4, with a weak D call TRBD1 (5 bases). V lost 0 bases and J lost 4, with 10 bases in between. Germline assignment: CDR1 SGHRS and CDR2 YFSETQ. The CDR3 extends over 15 amino acids. CDR3 amino acids: CASSLDTGHNEKLFF. The CDR3 bases are TGCGCCAGCAGCTTGGATACAGGACATAATGAAAAACTGTTTTTT.

V usage is TRBV6-7 and J usage is TRBJ1-1; 9 nucleotides match TRBD1. TRBV6-7 carries the ORF label, with uncertain function. The CDR3 extends over 15 amino acids. Trimming took 2 bases from V and 5 from J; bases not matched to a gene: 6. Here the CDR3 reads CASSYTDRGGTEAFF. DNA of the CDR3: TGTGCCAGCAGTTACACCGACAGGGGGGGGACTGAAGCTTTCTTT.

V usage is TRBV6-1 and J usage is TRBJ2-5; 8 nucleotides agree with TRBD1. The junction had 5 bases not matched to a gene; V was cut back by 6 bases and J by 5 bases. The CDR3 totals 13 residues. Germline V lookup: CDR1 MNHNS, CDR2 SASEGT. The CDR3 region is CASSRGLFETQYF. CDR3 coding DNA: TGTGCCAGCAGCAGGGGGCTTTTTGAGACCCAGTACTTC.

This rearrangement joins TRBV4-1 to TRBJ2-5; possibly TRBD2 for D (6 bases). This CDR3 has 16 amino acids. The germline V gene has CDR1 MGHRA and CDR2 YSYEKL. Deletions cut 2 bases from V and 5 bases from J, with 18 bases between. The CDR3 DNA sequence: TGCGCCAGCAGCCAATTCACTAGCCTCACCGGGGAGACCCAGTACTTC. This encodes CASSQFTSLTGETQYF.

The chain employs TRBV29-1 and TRBJ2-7, with D perhaps matching TRBD1 or TRBD2 (7 bases each). The V end lost 4 bases, the J end lost 6 bases, and 19 bases lay between the germline ends. Looked up from germline, CDR1 is SQVTM and CDR2 is ANQGSEA. This CDR3 has 14 amino acids. DNA for the CDR3: TGCAGCGTTGGCAGGGGGGGCATCTCTACCGAGCAGTACTTC. This gives the protein CSVGRGGISTEQYF.